These 11 T cell receptor beta chains came from one sample sequenced in a study of identical twins. TCRdb independently ran MiXCR on the 5' RACE reads; one entry per CDR3 protein. The sample yields 1.5 million or so distinct CDR3 sequences, around 33% seen once. Sequenced input: cord blood. Source of these receptors: a newborn girl in good health.

This rearrangement joins TRBV2 to TRBJ1-4, with D maybe TRBD1 (5 bases). The germline V gene has CDR1 SNHLY and CDR2 FYNNEI. The V end lost 7 bases, the J end lost 10 bases, and 22 bases lay between the germline ends. The CDR3 runs 15 residues. CDR3 coding DNA: TGTGCCAGCAAATGGTTTGTGTCGGCCGGGGGAAAACTGTTTTTT. Its protein is CASKWFVSAGGKLFF.

The chain joins TRBV3-1 to TRBJ1-2; D is perhaps TRBD1 (6 bases). The CDR3 extends over 15 amino acids. V was pared by 4 bases and J by 4 bases, with 16 bases between. Germline CDR1 and CDR2: LGHDT and YNNKEL (reference sequence). CDR3 sequence reads: CASSPPDSFIYGYTF. For the CDR3, the DNA is TGTGCCAGCAGCCCCCCGGACAGTTTCATCTATGGCTACACCTTC.

This clonotype was counted only a few times. This sequence joins TRBV2 and TRBJ2-2; TRBD1 is a possible D gene (6 bases). V was shortened by 3 bases and J by 2 bases, with 10 bases between the two germline ends. The CDR3 sequence is 15 residues long. Germline assignment: CDR1 SNHLY and CDR2 FYNNEI. CDR3 bases: TGTGCCAGCAGTGACCCGGGACAAAACACCGGGGAGCTGTTTTTT. Its protein product is CASSDPGQNTGELFF. Drawing the rest from reference TRBV2 and TRBJ2-2, the complete variable domain is EPEVTQTPSHQVTQMGQEVILRCVPISNHLYFYWYRQILGQKVEFLVSFYNNEISEKSEIFDDQFSVERPDGSNFTLKIRSTKLEDSAMYFCASSDPGQNTGELFFGEGSRLTVL.

A few counts support this clonotype. The chain has TRBV7-9 and TRBJ2-1, with 7 bases lining up with TRBD2. V dropped 11 bases and J dropped 0; count of bases not matched to a gene: 19. The CDR3 loop spans 18 amino acids. CDR1 SEHNR and CDR2 FQNEAQ come from the germline V gene (reference sequence). This chain's CDR3 is CAQAYRPSGSSSYNEQFF. The CDR3 DNA reads TGTGCCCAAGCTTACAGGCCTAGCGGTTCGAGCTCCTACAATGAGCAGTTCTTC. The full variable domain, rest sourced from reference TRBV7-9 and TRBJ2-1, is DTGVSQNPRHKITKRGQNVTFRCDPISEHNRLYWYRQTLGQGPEFLTYFQNEAQLEKSRLLSDRFSAERPKGSFSTLEIQRTEQGDSAMYLCAQAYRPSGSSSYNEQFFGPGTRLTVL.

The chain couples TRBV20-1 to TRBJ1-4, with 8 bases identical to TRBD1. Trimming removed 6 bases from V and 4 bases from J; junction bases left unmatched: 7. The CDR3 consists of 14 residues. CDR1 is DFQATT and CDR2 is SNEGSKA in the germline V gene (reference sequence). CDR3 amino acids: CSASPGQDNEKLFF. The CDR3 DNA reads TGCAGTGCGAGTCCGGGACAGGATAATGAAAAACTGTTTTTT.

The chain carries TRBV12-5 and TRBJ2-5, with 7 bases identical to TRBD1. In germline, CDR1 is LGHNT, CDR2 FRNRAP. Trimming cost V 7 bases and J 1 base; bases outside gene matches: 9. This CDR3 contains 15 residues. This CDR3 reads CASASDREIQETQYF. The DNA of the CDR3 is TGTGCTAGTGCCTCCGACAGGGAGATCCAAGAGACCCAGTACTTC.

This rearrangement joins TRBV20-1 to TRBJ1-1; 11 nucleotides align to TRBD1. CDR1 is DFQATT, CDR2 SNEGSKA, per germline (reference sequence). The CDR3 length is 12 residues. Trimming at V came to 8 bases and at J to 3 bases, leaving 2 bases not matched to a gene. CDR3: CSPGQGDTEAFF. For the CDR3, the DNA is TGCAGTCCGGGACAGGGGGACACTGAAGCTTTCTTT.

This clonotype appeared a few times. Here the CDR3 reads CASSYSGIEAFF. The CDR3 region has the DNA TGTGCCAGCAGTTACTCAGGGATTGAAGCTTTCTTT. This chain connects TRBV6-6 to TRBJ1-1; no reliable D call. The CDR3 length is 12 residues. Germline V CDR1 and CDR2: MNHNY, SVGAGI (reference sequence). Trimming cost V 0 bases and J 7 bases, with 6 bases left between them.

On this clonotype itself: This may arise from a read error, as a much more abundant clone is one base away. V gene TRBV27 combines with J gene TRBJ2-1; TRBD2 aligns across 9 bases. The closer fit of TRBJ2-7 to the DNA end suggests the J call may be wrong. Germline CDR1 and CDR2: MNHEY and SMNVEV (reference sequence). CDR3 size: 13 residues. The CDR3 protein is CASFSGGYNEQYF. The CDR3 DNA reads TGTGCCAGCTTTAGCGGGGGCTACAATGAGCAGTACTTC.

About this clonotype: At one boundary the junction diverges from the germline segment, which might be a read error. The chain employs TRBV6-2 or TRBV6-3 and TRBJ1-5; D possibly corresponds to TRBD1 (6 bases). This CDR3 spans 16 amino acids. Germline V CDR1 and CDR2: MNHEY, SVGEGT. The CDR3 loop reads CASSYLQGYSDQPQHF. The CDR3 DNA reads TGTGCCAGCAGTTATCTTCAGGGGTATAGCGATCAGCCCCAGCATTTT.

The chain carries TRBV5-1 and TRBJ1-2, with D hard to call. CDR3 size: 13 residues. Germline CDR1 SGHRS, CDR2 YFSETQ. The V end was cut by 2 bases, the J end by 3 bases, with 8 bases between. The CDR3, as DNA: TGCGCCAGCAGCTTAGCCAAGCACTATGGCTACACCTTC. Its translation is CASSLAKHYGYTF.